Listed below are T cell receptor beta chains from one sample, sequenced in a study of graft-versus-host responses after intestinal transplantation. Assay used: immunoSEQ multiplex PCR; TCRdb lists only in-frame clones, some missing. The sample lists 45,000 to 55,000 clones; about 90% were seen once. Specimen: PBMCs, collected nearly 670 days after intestinal transplant. Receptor source: a human patient who received an intestinal transplant, so some T cells may come from the graft donor. Each CDR3 is given with its conserved first and last residue. D genes are given only for firm matches. Clone size is given for some rows only: seen once, a few or many times, or a class if the clone is expanded.

abundance	len	d_gene	v_gene	j_gene	CDR3nt	CDR3aa
NA	15	TRBD2	TRBV4-2	TRBJ2-1	TGTGCCAGCAGCCAAGCGGGGGGGGTTTACAATGAGCAGTTCTTC	CASSQAGGVYNEQFF
NA	15	NA	TRBV6-5	TRBJ1-6	TGTGCCAGCAGTTACGGGGCAGAAGGAAATTCACCCCTCCACTTT	CASSYGAEGNSPLHF
NA	12	NA	TRBV6-5	TRBJ2-3	TGTGCCAGCAGTTACTCTCCAGATACGCAGTATTTT	CASSYSPDTQYF
NA	16	TRBD1	TRBV13	TRBJ2-1	TGTGCCAGCAGCCCGGGAGGACAGGGGCCCTACAATGAGCAGTTCTTC	CASSPGGQGPYNEQFF
NA	14	TRBD2	TRBV7-2	TRBJ2-7	TGTGCCAGCAGCTTAGACTCGGGGGGGCTCGAGCAGTACTTC	CASSLDSGGLEQYF
NA	15	NA	TRBV5-1	TRBJ2-1	TGCGCCAGCAGCTTGGTCTTACGGGCCTTCGATGAGCAGTTCTTC	CASSLVLRAFDEQFF
NA	15	NA	TRBV5-1	TRBJ1-2	TGCGCCAGCAGCTTCCGGGCCAACTCGGACGGCGGCTACACCTTC	CASSFRANSDGGYTF
NA	13	NA	TRBV10-2	TRBJ2-2	TGCGCCAGCAGGGACCTACCCACCGGGGAGCTGTTTTTT	CASRDLPTGELFF
NA	14	NA	TRBV10-3	TRBJ1-1	TGTGCCATCACCCCACATGAGATGAACACTGAAGCTTTCTTT	CAITPHEMNTEAFF
NA	14	TRBD1	TRBV6-5	TRBJ2-7	TGTGCCAGCAGTGAAATGGGACAGGACTACGAGCAGTACTTC	CASSEMGQDYEQYF
NA	14	TRBD1	TRBV12-5	TRBJ1-6	TGTGCTAGTGGTTTGGGACAGGGGGGATCACCCCTCCACTTT	CASGLGQGGSPLHF
NA	14	NA	TRBV6-1	TRBJ2-7	TGTGCCAGCAGTGTGCAGGGGTCACAGTACGAGCAGTACTTC	CASSVQGSQYEQYF
NA	14	TRBD1	TRBV10-2	TRBJ1-5	TGCGCCAGCAGGACAGGGGGGCGCAATCAGCCCCAGCATTTT	CASRTGGRNQPQHF
once	13	TRBD1	TRBV28	TRBJ1-1	TGTGCCAGCAGTGTCCCTTCAGGGGGCGAAGCTTTCTTT	CASSVPSGGEAFF
NA	16	NA	TRBV7-6	TRBJ1-1	TGTGCCAGCAGCTTGGTCCGGGGCGACAAGAGGCCTGAAGCTTTCTTT	CASSLVRGDKRPEAFF
few	14	NA	TRBV7-2	TRBJ2-5	TGTGCCAGCAGCTTAGCGTCTGCTAGCCCGGCCCAGTACTTC	CASSLASASPAQYF
NA	15	TRBD1	TRBV5-1	TRBJ1-6	TGCGCCAGCAGCTGGGGACAGGGTACTGGGTCACCCCTCCACTTT	CASSWGQGTGSPLHF
once	14	NA	TRBV11-2	TRBJ2-3	TGTGCCAGCAGCCTGGACCGCCCCGTGGATACGCAGTATTTT	CASSLDRPVDTQYF